The sequence of this T cell receptor beta chain was determined in a study of regulatory T cells in long-lasting Graves disease. Study results and limitations: Persistent patients shared some 2,900 public clonotypes among themselves. Newly diagnosed patients shared fewer, at roughly 1,000.

Arm-PCR of CDR3 regions and iRepertoire HTBI primers were used to build TCR beta libraries. From the multiplex PCR reads, TCRdb called clonotypes with MiXCR, one entry per CDR3 protein. The sample includes 440,000 or so distinct CDR3 sequences, about 17% of them seen just once. The CDR3 covers 15 residues. V shed 4 bases, J shed 5 bases, and the junction held 13 bases outside the gene matches. Germline CDR1 reads DFQATT; CDR2 reads SNEGSKA (reference sequence). Regarding time point: newly diagnosed GD, antithyroid drugs for less than 3 months. Scientists built the TCR library using RNA that was extracted from PBMCs. Regarding this clonotype: The antigen is unknown.

A further study also used this sample, focusing on T cells in Graves' hyperthyroidism and ophthalmopathy. According to that study: Patients counted as stable if ophthalmopathy did not develop within 18 months. In the first-round RT-PCR of the TCR CDR3, the HTBI primer set was used. A model of 13 V-J pairs discriminated ophthalmopathy from stable hyperthyroidism.

The sample here was peripheral blood mononuclear cells (PBMCs), taken at new diagnosis, from a patient treated with antithyroid drugs. This chain joins TRBV20-1 and TRBJ2-5; 7 nucleotides match TRBD2. The receptor comes from a woman aged 25 to 39 with Graves disease. CDR3 sequence reads: CSATLVGRAEETQYF. In nucleotides, the CDR3 is TGCAGTGCTACCCTCGTGGGGAGGGCCGAGGAGACCCAGTACTTC.